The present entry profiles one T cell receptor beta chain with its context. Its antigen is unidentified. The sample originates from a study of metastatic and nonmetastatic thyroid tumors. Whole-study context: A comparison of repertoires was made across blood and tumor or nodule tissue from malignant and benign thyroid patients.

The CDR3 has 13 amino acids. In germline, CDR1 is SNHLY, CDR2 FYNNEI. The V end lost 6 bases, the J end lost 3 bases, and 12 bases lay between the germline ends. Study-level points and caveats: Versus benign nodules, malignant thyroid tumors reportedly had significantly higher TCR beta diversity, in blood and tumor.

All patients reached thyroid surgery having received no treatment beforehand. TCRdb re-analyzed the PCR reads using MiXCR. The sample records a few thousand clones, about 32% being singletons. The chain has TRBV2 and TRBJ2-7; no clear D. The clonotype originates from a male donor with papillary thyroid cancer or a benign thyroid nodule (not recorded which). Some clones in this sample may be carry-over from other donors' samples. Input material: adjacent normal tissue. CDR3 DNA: TGTGCCAGCAGGGATGGACCCCACTACGAGCAGTACTTC. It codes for CASRDGPHYEQYF.